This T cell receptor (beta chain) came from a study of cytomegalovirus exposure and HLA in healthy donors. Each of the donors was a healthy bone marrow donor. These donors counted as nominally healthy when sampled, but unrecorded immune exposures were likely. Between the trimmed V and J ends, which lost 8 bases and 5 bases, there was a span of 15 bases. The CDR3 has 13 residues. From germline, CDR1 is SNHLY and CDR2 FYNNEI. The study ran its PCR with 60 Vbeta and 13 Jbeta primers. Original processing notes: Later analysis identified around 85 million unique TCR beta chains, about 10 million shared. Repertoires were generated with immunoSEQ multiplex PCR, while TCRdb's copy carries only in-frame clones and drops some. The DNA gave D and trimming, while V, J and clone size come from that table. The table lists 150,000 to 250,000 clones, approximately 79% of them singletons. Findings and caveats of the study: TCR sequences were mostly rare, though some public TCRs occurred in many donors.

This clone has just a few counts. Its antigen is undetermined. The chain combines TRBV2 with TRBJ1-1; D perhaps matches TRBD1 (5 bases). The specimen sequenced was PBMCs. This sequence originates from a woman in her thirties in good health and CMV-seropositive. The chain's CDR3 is CASLKGAGTEAFF. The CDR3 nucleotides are TGTGCCAGCCTAAAAGGGGCTGGAACTGAAGCTTTCTTT.